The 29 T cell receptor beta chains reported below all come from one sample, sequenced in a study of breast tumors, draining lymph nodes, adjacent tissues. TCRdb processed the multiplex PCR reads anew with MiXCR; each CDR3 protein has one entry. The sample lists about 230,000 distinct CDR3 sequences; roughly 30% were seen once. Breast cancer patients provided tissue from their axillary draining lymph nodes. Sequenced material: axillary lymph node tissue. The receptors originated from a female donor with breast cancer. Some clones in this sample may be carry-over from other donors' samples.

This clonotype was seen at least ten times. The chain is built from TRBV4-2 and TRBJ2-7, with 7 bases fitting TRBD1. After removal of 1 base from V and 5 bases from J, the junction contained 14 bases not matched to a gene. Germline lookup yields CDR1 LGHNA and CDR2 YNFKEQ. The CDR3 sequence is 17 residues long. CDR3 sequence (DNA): TGTGCCAGCAGCCAAGTGCCCCCTCCTGGGACAGCCGACGAGCAGTACTTC. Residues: CASSQVPPPGTADEQYF.

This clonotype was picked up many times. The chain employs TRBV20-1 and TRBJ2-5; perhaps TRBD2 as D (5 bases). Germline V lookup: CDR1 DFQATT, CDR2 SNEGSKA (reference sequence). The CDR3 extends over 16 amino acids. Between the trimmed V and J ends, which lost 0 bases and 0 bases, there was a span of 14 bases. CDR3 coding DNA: TGCAGTGCTAGAGATTTCACCGGGGTGTACCAAGAGACCCAGTACTTC. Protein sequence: CSARDFTGVYQETQYF.

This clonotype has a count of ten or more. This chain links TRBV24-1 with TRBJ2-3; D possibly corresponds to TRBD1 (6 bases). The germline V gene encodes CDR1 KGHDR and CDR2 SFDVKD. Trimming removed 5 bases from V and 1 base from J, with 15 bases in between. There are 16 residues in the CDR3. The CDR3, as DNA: TGTGCCACCAGTGTTCAAGGGGGAGACGGCACAGATACGCAGTATTTT. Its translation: CATSVQGGDGTDTQYF.

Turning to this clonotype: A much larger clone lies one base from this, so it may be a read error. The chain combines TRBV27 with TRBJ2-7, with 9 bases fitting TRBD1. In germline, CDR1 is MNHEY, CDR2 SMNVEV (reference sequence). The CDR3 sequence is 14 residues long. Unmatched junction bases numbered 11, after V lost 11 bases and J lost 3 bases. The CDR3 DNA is TGTGCCTGCAAACGACAGGGGGAACTCTACGAGCAGTACTTC. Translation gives CACKRQGELYEQYF.

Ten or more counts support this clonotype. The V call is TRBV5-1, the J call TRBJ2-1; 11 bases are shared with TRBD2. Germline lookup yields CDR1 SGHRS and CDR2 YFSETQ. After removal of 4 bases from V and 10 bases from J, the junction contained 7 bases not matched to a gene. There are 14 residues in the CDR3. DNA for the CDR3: TGCGCCAGCAGCGCGGGACTAGCGGTTCGGGAGCAGTTCTTC. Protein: CASSAGLAVREQFF.

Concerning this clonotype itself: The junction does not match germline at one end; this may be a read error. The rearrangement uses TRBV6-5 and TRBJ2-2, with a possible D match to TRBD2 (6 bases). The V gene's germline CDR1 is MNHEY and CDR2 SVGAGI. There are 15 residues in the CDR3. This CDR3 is CASSHSNRESRELFF. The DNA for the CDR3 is TGTGCCAGCAGTCACTCGAATCGGGAGTCCCGGGAGCTGTTTTTT.

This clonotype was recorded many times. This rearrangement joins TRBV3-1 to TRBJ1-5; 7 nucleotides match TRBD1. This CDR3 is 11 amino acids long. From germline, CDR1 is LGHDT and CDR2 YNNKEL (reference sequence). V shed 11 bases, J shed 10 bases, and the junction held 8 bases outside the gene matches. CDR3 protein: CAREGGFPQHF. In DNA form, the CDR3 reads TGTGCCCGGGAAGGGGGCTTTCCCCAGCATTTT.

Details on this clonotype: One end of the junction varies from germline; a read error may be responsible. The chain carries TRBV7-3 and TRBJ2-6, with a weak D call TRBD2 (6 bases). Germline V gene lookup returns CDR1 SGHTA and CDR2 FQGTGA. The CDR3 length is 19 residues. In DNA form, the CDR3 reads TGCGCCAGCAGCTTAATAGGGAGGAGAAGGAGTAGCGGGGCCAACGTCCTGACTTTC. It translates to CASSLIGRRRSSGANVLTF.

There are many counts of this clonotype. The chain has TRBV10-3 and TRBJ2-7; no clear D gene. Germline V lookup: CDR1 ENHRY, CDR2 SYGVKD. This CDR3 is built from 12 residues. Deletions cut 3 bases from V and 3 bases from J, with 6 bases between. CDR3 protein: CAISEQSYEQYF. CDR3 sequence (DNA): TGTGCCATCAGTGAACAGAGCTACGAGCAGTACTTC.

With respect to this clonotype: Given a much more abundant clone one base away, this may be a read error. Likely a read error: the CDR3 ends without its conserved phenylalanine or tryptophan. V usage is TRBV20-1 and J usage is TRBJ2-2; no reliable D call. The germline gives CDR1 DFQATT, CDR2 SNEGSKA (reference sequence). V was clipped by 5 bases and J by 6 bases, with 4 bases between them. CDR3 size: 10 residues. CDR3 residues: CSAWAGELFS. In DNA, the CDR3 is TGCAGTGCTTGGGCCGGGGAGCTGTTTTCT.

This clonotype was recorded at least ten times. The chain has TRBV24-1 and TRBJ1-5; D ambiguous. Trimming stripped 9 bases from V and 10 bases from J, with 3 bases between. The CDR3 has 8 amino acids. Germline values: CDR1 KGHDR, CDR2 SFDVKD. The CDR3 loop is CATAPQHF. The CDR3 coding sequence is TGTGCCACCGCTCCCCAGCATTTT.

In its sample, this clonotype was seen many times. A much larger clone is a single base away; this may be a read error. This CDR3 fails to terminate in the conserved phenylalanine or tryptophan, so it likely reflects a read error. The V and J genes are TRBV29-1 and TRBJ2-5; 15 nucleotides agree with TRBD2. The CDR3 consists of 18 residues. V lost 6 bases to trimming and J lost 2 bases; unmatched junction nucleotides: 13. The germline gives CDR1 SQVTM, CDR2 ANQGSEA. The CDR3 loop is CSVNGLAGGPKTQETQYL. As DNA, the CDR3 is TGCAGCGTCAACGGACTAGCGGGAGGGCCCAAAACACAAGAGACCCAGTACCTC.

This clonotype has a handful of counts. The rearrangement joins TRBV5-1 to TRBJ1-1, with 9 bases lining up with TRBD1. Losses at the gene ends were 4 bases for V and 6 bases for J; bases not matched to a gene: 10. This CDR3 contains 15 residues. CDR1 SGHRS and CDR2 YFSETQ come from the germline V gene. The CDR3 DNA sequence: TGCGCCAGCAGCCCGGGGGGACAGGGCAAATCTGAAGCTTTCTTT. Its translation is CASSPGGQGKSEAFF.

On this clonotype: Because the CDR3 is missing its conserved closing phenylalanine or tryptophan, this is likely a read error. CDR3 bases: TGTGCCAGCAGCGAGTACAGGGCGGAGGACGAGCAGTACCAC. It yields the protein CASSEYRAEDEQYH. The rearrangement joins TRBV7-2 to TRBJ2-7, with D perhaps TRBD1 (6 bases). Germline V gene lookup returns CDR1 SGHTA and CDR2 FQGNSA. With 5 bases removed from V and 5 bases from J, the gap between germline ends came to 16 bases. The CDR3 is 14 residues long.

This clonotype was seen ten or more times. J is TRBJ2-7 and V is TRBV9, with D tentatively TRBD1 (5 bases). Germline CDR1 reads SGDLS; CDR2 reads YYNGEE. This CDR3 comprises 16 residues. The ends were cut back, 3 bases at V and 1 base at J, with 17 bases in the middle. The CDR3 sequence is CASSEGWGAESYEQYF. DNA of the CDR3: TGTGCCAGCAGCGAGGGCTGGGGCGCAGAGTCCTACGAGCAGTACTTC.

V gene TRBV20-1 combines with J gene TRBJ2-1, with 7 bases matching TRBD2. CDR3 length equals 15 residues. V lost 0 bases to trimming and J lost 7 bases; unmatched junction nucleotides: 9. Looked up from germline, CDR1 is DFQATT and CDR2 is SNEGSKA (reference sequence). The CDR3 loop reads CSARDPSGLSNEQFF. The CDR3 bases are TGCAGTGCTAGAGATCCTAGCGGCCTTTCAAATGAGCAGTTCTTC.

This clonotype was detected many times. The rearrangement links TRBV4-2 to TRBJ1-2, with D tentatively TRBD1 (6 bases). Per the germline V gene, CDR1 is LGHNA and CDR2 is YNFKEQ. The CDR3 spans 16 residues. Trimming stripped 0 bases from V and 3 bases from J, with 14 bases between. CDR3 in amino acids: CASSQDLAGAYYGYTF. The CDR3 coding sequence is TGTGCCAGCAGCCAAGATCTTGCAGGGGCCTACTATGGCTACACCTTC.

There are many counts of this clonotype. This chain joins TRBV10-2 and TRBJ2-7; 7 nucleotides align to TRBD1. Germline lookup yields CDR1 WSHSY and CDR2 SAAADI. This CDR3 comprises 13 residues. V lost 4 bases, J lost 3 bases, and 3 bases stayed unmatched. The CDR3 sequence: CASSGTGVYEQYF. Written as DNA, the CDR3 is TGCGCCAGCAGTGGGACAGGAGTCTACGAGCAGTACTTC.

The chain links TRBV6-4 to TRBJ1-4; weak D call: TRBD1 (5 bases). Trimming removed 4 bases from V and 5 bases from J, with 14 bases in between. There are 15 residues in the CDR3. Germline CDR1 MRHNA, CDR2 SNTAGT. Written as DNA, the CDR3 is TGTGCCAGCAGTGGGTACGGGGCAGAAAATGAAAAACTGTTTTTT. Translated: CASSGYGAENEKLFF.

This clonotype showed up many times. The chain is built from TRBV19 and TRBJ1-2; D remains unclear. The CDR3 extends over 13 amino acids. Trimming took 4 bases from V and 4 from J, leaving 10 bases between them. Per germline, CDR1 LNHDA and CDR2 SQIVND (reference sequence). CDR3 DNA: TGTGCCAGTAGTAATACACAGACCTATGGCTACACCTTC. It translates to CASSNTQTYGYTF.

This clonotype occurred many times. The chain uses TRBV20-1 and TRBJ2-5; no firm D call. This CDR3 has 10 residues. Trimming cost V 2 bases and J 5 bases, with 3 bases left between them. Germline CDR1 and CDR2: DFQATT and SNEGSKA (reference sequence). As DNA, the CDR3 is TGCAGTGCTAGACCGGAGACCCAGTACTTC. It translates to CSARPETQYF.

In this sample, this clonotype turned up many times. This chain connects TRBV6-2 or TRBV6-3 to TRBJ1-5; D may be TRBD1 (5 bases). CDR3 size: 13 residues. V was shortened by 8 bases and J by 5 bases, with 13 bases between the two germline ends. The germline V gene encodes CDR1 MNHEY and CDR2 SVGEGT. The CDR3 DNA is TGTGCCAGCGGACGACAGTCCGATCAGCCCCAGCATTTT. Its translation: CASGRQSDQPQHF.

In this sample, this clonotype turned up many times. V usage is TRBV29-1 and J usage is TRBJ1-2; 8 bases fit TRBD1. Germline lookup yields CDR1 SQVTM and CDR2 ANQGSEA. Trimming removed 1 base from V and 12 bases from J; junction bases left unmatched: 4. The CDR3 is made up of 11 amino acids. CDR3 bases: TGCAGCGTTGAAGGGGACAGGAGGAACACCTTC. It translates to CSVEGDRRNTF. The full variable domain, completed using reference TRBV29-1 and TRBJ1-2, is SAVISQKPSRDICQRGTSLTIQCQVDSQVTMMFWYRQQPGQSLTLIATANQGSEATYESGFVIDKFPISRPNLTFSTLTVSNMSPEDSSIYLCSVEGDRRNTFGSGTRLTVV.

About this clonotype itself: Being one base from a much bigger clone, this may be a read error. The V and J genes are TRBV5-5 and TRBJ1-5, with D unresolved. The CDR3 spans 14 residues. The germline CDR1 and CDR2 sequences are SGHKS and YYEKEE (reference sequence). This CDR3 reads CASSQVGPNHPQHF. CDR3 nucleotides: TGTGCCAGCAGCCAAGTGGGCCCCAATCACCCCCAGCATTTT.

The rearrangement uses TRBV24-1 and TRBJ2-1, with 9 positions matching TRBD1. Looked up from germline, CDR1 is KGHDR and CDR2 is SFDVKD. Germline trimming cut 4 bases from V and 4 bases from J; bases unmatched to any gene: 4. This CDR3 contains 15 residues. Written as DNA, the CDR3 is TGTGCCACCAGTGACCCGGGACAGGGATACAATGAGCAGTTCTTC. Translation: CATSDPGQGYNEQFF.

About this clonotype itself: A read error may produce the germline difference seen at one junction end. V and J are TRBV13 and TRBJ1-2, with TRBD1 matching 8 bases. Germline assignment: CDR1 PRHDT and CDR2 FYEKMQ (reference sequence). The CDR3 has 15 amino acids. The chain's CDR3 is CASSLGTGGYYGHTF. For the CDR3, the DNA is TGTGCCAGCAGCTTGGGGACAGGCGGATACTATGGCCACACCTTC.

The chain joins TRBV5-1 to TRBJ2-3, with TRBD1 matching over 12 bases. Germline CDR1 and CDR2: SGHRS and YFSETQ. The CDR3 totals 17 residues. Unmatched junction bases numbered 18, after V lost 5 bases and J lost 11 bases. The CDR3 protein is CASRKWPGQGASNEQYF. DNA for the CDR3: TGCGCCAGCAGAAAGTGGCCGGGACAGGGGGCGAGCAATGAGCAGTATTTT. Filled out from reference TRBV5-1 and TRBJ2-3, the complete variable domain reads KAGVTQTPRYLIKTRGQQVTLSCSPISGHRSVSWYQQTPGQGLQFLFEYFSETQRNKGNFPGRFSGRQFSNSRSEMNVSTLELGDSALYLCASRKWPGQGASNEQYFGPGTRLTVL.

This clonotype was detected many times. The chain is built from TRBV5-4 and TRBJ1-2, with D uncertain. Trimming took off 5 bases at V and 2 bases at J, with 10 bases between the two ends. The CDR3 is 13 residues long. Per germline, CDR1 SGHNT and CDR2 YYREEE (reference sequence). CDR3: CASRVGGNYGYTF. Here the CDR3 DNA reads TGTGCCAGCAGGGTGGGAGGAAACTATGGCTACACCTTC.

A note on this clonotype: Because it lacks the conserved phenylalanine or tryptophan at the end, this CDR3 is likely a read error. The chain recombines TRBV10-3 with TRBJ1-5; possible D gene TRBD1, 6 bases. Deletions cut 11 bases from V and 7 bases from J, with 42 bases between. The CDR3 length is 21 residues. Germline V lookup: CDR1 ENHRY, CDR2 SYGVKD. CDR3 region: CACSLNWIGVVGGRAEQPQHL. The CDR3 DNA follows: TGTGCCTGCAGTTTAAATTGGATCGGTGTCGTTGGGGGCAGGGCAGAGCAGCCCCAGCATCTT.